Listed here are 11 T cell receptor beta chains from one sample, sequenced in a study of neurological immune-mediated disorders. A single record per CDR3 protein comes from TCRdb applying MiXCR to the 5' RACE reads. The data show over 75,000 distinct CDR3 sequences, over 4.5% seen once. Time point of the sample: longitudinal time-point 2. The sequenced sample was PBMCs. Source of these receptors: a woman between 55 and 75 years old with multiple sclerosis.

This clonotype has a count of ten or more. The chain employs TRBV27 and TRBJ2-3; D possibly corresponds to TRBD1 (6 bases). In germline, CDR1 is MNHEY, CDR2 SMNVEV (reference sequence). With 2 bases removed from V and 1 base from J, the gap between germline ends came to 10 bases. This CDR3 is 15 amino acids long. As DNA, the CDR3 is TGTGCCAGCAGTTTAGCAGGGGCGCGCACAGATACGCAGTATTTT. Protein product: CASSLAGARTDTQYF.

This clonotype was seen many times. The chain combines TRBV7-8 with TRBJ1-1; no clear D gene. The CDR3 covers 16 residues. V was pared by 4 bases and J by 2 bases, with 17 bases between. Germline CDR1 and CDR2: SGHVS and FQNEAQ. CDR3 residues: CASSSGGWGGNTEAFF. The CDR3 nucleotides read TGTGCCAGCAGCTCTGGCGGGTGGGGAGGAAACACTGAAGCTTTCTTT.

This clonotype was observed at least ten times. The V gene is TRBV7-8, the J gene TRBJ2-1, with D hard to call. Germline CDR1 reads SGHVS; CDR2 reads FQNEAQ. Trimming removed 1 base from V and 4 bases from J, with 5 bases in between. CDR3 length: 13 residues. CDR3 sequence: CASSLVPYNEQFF. CDR3 nucleotides: TGTGCCAGCAGCTTAGTTCCGTACAATGAGCAGTTCTTC.

At least ten counts were recorded for this clonotype. This chain links TRBV5-1 with TRBJ1-4; TRBD1 is a possible D gene (6 bases). V lost 2 bases, J lost 4 bases, and 12 bases lay in between. Germline values: CDR1 SGHRS, CDR2 YFSETQ. The CDR3 is 15 residues long. The DNA for the CDR3 is TGCGCCAGCAGCTTCTTTCGACAGGATAATGAAAAACTGTTTTTT. Its translation: CASSFFRQDNEKLFF. Full variable domain (rest looked up from reference TRBV5-1 and TRBJ1-4): KAGVTQTPRYLIKTRGQQVTLSCSPISGHRSVSWYQQTPGQGLQFLFEYFSETQRNKGNFPGRFSGRQFSNSRSEMNVSTLELGDSALYLCASSFFRQDNEKLFFGSGTQLSVL.

Many counts were recorded for this clonotype. V and J are TRBV7-6 and TRBJ2-7, with 8 positions matching TRBD1. Germline assignment: CDR1 SGHVS and CDR2 FNYEAQ. V lost 2 bases to trimming and J lost 3 bases; unmatched junction nucleotides: 6. The CDR3 contains 15 residues. The CDR3 DNA follows: TGTGCCAGCAGCTTATGGACAGGGAAGCTCTACGAGCAGTACTTC. Its protein product is CASSLWTGKLYEQYF.

This clonotype was seen repeatedly, ten times or more. The rearrangement joins TRBV5-1 to TRBJ2-3, with TRBD1 matching over 8 bases. V shed 2 bases and J 3 bases; nucleotides not matched to a gene: 5. This CDR3 is built from 15 residues. Per the germline V gene, CDR1 is SGHRS and CDR2 is YFSETQ. Here the CDR3 DNA reads TGCGCCAGCAGCTTCTTGGGGACAGGAACAGATACGCAGTATTTT. This translates into CASSFLGTGTDTQYF.

This chain links TRBV19 with TRBJ1-1; TRBD1 agrees at 9 bases. Germline values: CDR1 LNHDA, CDR2 SQIVND (reference sequence). The J segment lost 6 bases and the V segment lost 9 bases, leaving 8 bases of the junction unmatched. The CDR3 runs 13 residues. In nucleotides, the CDR3 is TGTGCCAGCAACAGACAGGGGGAGGCTGAAGCTTTCTTT. Protein sequence: CASNRQGEAEAFF.

This clonotype has a count of ten or more. The J gene is TRBJ1-1, the V gene TRBV28, with D perhaps matching TRBD1 (6 bases). With 4 bases removed from V and 1 base from J, the gap between germline ends came to 10 bases. The CDR3 runs to 14 residues. CDR1 and CDR2 (germline): MDHEN, SYDVKM. The CDR3 DNA reads TGTGCCAGCAGTTCCCCGACAGGGAACACTGAAGCTTTCTTT. This codes for CASSSPTGNTEAFF. Combining the CDR3 with reference TRBV28 and TRBJ1-1 gives the whole variable domain DVKVTQSSRYLVKRTGEKVFLECVQDMDHENMFWYRQDPGLGLRLIYFSYDVKMKEKGDIPEGYSVSREKKERFSLILESASTNQTSMYLCASSSPTGNTEAFFGQGTRLTVV.

This clonotype occurred many times. The chain carries TRBV6-6 and TRBJ1-5; D unresolved. The CDR3 has 14 residues. Trimming stripped 6 bases from V and 3 bases from J, with 12 bases between. CDR1 is MNHNY, CDR2 SVGAGI, per germline (reference sequence). The CDR3 here is CASSWGSDNQPQHF. Written as DNA, the CDR3 is TGTGCCAGCAGCTGGGGATCGGACAATCAGCCCCAGCATTTT.

This clonotype showed up many times. The J gene is TRBJ2-1, the V gene TRBV7-6; D unresolved. This CDR3 is 14 amino acids long. V lost 1 base and J 6 bases, leaving 10 bases between the germline ends. The V gene's germline CDR1 is SGHVS and CDR2 FNYEAQ. CDR3 sequence: CASSLDSPLNEQFF. CDR3 DNA: TGTGCCAGCAGCTTAGATAGCCCACTCAATGAGCAGTTCTTC.

This clonotype was recorded many times. Here the CDR3 DNA reads TGCAGTGCTTTGGCTAGCAACTCCTACAATGAGCAGTTCTTC. It translates to CSALASNSYNEQFF. The chain employs TRBV20-1 and TRBJ2-1, with a possible D match to TRBD2 (5 bases). Germline lookup yields CDR1 DFQATT and CDR2 SNEGSKA (reference sequence). Between the trimmed V and J ends, which lost 5 bases and 0 bases, there was a span of 11 bases. This CDR3 comprises 14 residues.